This T cell receptor (beta chain) was sequenced for a study of blood T cell repertoires in COVID-19. Cohorts were assigned according to the clinical history that participants reported. People in the exposed group encountered a COVID-19 case within 2 weeks before entering the study. Libraries were prepared by immunoSEQ multiplex PCR; TCRdb keeps only in-frame clonotypes and omits some of them. The table shows approximately 190,000 clones, with 84% occurring only once. The sequencing sample was made of PBMCs or T cells enriched from blood (not recorded which). This sequence was found in a woman aged 30 to 39 who had been exposed to COVID-19.

The CDR3 loop reads CATKPGGGNYEQYF. In DNA form, the CDR3 reads TGTGCCACCAAGCCGGGGGGGGGCAACTACGAGCAGTACTTC. This chain connects TRBV2 to TRBJ2-7; 8 nucleotides align to TRBD2. With 10 bases clipped from V and 3 bases from J, the junction kept 11 bases outside the gene matches. The CDR3 sequence is 14 residues long. Germline lookup yields CDR1 SNHLY and CDR2 FYNNEI.